Sequencing of this T cell receptor (beta chain) was carried out in a study of cytomegalovirus exposure and HLA in healthy donors. Germline V gene data show CDR1 as MNHEY and CDR2 as SMNVEV (reference sequence). After removal of 6 bases from V and 0 bases from J, the junction contained 4 bases not matched to a gene. This CDR3 region has 14 residues. Primers for the PCR totalled 60 Vbeta and 13 Jbeta. TCRdb keeps only in-frame clones here, not all; method: immunoSEQ multiplex PCR. Of about 160,000 clones listed, around 88% are singletons. The specimen sequenced was PBMCs. The chain uses TRBV27 and TRBJ2-7; 8 bases agree with TRBD1. This sequence was found in a woman in her twenties or thirties in good health and CMV-seronegative. This CDR3 reads CASSPDRVSYEQYF. CDR3 nucleotide sequence: TGTGCCAGCAGCCCGGACAGGGTCTCCTACGAGCAGTACTTC.